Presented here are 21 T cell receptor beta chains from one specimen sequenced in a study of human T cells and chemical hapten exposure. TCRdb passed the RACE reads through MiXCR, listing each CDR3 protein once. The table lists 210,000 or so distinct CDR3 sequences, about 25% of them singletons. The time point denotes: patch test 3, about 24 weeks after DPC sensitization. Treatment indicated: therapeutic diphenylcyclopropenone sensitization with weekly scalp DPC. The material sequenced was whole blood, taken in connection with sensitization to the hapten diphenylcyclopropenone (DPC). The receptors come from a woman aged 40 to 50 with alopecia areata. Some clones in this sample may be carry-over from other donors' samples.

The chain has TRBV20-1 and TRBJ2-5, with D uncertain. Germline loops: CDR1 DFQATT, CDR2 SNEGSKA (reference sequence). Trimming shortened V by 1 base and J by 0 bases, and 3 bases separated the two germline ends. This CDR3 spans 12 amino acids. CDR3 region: CSARGYQETQYF. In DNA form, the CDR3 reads TGCAGTGCTAGAGGTTACCAAGAGACCCAGTACTTC.

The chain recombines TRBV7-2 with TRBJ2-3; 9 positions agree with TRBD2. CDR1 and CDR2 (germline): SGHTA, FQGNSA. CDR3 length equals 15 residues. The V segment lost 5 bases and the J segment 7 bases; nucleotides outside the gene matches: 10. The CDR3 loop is CASSVTSGLTNTQYF. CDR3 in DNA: TGTGCCAGCAGCGTTACTAGCGGGCTCACGAATACGCAGTATTTT.

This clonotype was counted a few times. The CDR3 here is CASSLAGGTNEQYF. Here the CDR3 DNA reads TGTGCCAGCAGCTTAGCGGGAGGGACGAACGAGCAGTACTTC. This chain uses TRBV7-9 with TRBJ2-7, with 7 bases lining up with TRBD2. The CDR3 is made up of 14 amino acids. Germline loops: CDR1 SEHNR, CDR2 FQNEAQ (reference sequence). J gave up 5 bases and V 0 bases, and 4 bases lay outside the gene matches. The complete variable domain, with remaining parts taken from reference TRBV7-9 and TRBJ2-7, reads DTGVSQNPRHKITKRGQNVTFRCDPISEHNRLYWYRQTLGQGPEFLTYFQNEAQLEKSRLLSDRFSAERPKGSFSTLEIQRTEQGDSAMYLCASSLAGGTNEQYFGPGTRLTVT.

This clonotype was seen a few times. The DNA for the CDR3 is TGTGCCAGCAGTCGACAGGGGTTCGACGAGCAGTACTTC. It codes for CASSRQGFDEQYF. The rearrangement uses TRBV27 and TRBJ2-7, with TRBD1 matching 8 bases. J was trimmed by 5 bases and V by 5 bases; bases with no gene match: 5. Looked up from germline, CDR1 is MNHEY and CDR2 is SMNVEV (reference sequence). This CDR3 has 13 residues.

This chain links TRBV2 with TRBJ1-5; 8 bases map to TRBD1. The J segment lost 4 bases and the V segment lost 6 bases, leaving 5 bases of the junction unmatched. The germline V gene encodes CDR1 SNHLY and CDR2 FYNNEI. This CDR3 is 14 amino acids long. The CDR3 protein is CASSQGAPNQPQHF. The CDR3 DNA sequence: TGTGCCAGCAGCCAGGGGGCCCCTAATCAGCCCCAGCATTTT.

The DNA of the CDR3 is TGCGCCAGCAGCCTCGGACTAGCGGGAGGACTCGCCCCTAGCACAGATACGCAGTATTTT. Its translation: CASSLGLAGGLAPSTDTQYF. V usage is TRBV5-1 and J usage is TRBJ2-3, with TRBD2 matching 14 bases. This CDR3 has 20 residues. CDR1 and CDR2 (germline): SGHRS, YFSETQ. V was pared by 4 bases and J by 0 bases, with 13 bases of the junction left unmatched.

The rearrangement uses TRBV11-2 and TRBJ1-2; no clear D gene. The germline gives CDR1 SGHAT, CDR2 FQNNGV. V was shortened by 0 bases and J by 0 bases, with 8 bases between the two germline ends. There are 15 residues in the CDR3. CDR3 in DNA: TGTGCCAGCAGCTTAGAGCCGACACCTAACTATGGCTACACCTTC. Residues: CASSLEPTPNYGYTF. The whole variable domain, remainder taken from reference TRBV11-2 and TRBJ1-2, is EAGVAQSPRYKIIEKRQSVAFWCNPISGHATLYWYQQILGQGPKLLIQFQNNGVVDDSQLPKDRFSAERLKGVDSTLKIQPAKLEDSAVYLCASSLEPTPNYGYTFGSGTRLTVV.

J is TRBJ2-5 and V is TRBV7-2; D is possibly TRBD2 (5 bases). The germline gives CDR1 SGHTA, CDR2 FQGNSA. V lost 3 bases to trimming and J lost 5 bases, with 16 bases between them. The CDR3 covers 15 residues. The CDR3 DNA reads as TGTGCCAGCAGCTTCGGGCGTCTAGGAGGTGAGACCCAGTACTTC. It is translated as CASSFGRLGGETQYF.

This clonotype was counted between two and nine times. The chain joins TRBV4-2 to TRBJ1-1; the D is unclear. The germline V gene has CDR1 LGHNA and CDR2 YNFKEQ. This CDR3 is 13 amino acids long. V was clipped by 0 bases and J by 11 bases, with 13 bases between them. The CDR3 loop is CASSQDGQVIAFF. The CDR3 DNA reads TGTGCCAGCAGCCAAGACGGGCAGGTGATCGCTTTCTTT.

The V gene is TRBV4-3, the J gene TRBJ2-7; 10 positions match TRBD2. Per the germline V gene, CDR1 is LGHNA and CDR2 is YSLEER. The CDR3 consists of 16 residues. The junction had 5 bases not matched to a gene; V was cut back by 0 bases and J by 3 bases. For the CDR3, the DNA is TGCGCCAGCAGCCAAGAAATCGCTAGCGGGAGCTACGAGCAGTACTTC. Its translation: CASSQEIASGSYEQYF.

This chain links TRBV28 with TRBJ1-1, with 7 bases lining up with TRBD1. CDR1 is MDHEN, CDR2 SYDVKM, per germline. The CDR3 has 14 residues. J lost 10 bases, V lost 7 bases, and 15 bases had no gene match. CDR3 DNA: TGTGCCAGCACTTCGGGACAGCCCCGGTCGGGAGCTTTCTTT. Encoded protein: CASTSGQPRSGAFF.

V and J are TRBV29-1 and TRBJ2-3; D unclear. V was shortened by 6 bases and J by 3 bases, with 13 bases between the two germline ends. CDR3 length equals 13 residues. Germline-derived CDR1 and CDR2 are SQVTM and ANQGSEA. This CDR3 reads CSVGRRETDTQYF. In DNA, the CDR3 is TGCAGCGTCGGGCGGAGAGAAACAGATACGCAGTATTTT.

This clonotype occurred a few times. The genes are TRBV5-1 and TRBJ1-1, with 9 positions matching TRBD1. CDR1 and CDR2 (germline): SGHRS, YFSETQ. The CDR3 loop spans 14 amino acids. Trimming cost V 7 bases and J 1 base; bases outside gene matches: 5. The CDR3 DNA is TGCGCCAGCGTACTGGGACAGGGGAACACTGAAGCTTTCTTT. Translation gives CASVLGQGNTEAFF.

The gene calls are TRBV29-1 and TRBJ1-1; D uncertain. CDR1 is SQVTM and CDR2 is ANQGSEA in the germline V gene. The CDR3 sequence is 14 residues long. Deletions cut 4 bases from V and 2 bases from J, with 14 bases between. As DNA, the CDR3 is TGCAGCGTTGGGGTTGCGGGGTCCAACACTGAAGCTTTCTTT. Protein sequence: CSVGVAGSNTEAFF. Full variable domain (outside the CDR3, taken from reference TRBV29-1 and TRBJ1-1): SAVISQKPSRDICQRGTSLTIQCQVDSQVTMMFWYRQQPGQSLTLIATANQGSEATYESGFVIDKFPISRPNLTFSTLTVSNMSPEDSSIYLCSVGVAGSNTEAFFGQGTRLTVV.

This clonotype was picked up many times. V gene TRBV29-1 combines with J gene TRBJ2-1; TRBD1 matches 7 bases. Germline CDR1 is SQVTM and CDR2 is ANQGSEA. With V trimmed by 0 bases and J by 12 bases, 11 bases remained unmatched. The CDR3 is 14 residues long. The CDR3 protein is CSVEDRKTGKGQFF. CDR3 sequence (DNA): TGCAGCGTTGAAGATCGGAAGACAGGGAAAGGGCAGTTCTTC.

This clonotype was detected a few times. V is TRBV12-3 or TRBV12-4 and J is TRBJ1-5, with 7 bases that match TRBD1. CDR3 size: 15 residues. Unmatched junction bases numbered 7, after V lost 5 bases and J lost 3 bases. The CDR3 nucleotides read TGTGCCAGCAGTGAGGGACAGACTTTCAATCAGCCCCAGCATTTT. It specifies CASSEGQTFNQPQHF.

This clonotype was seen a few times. CDR3 sequence: CASSGQGAVNSPLHF. DNA for the CDR3: TGTGCCAGCAGTGGGCAAGGGGCCGTTAATTCACCCCTCCACTTT. The gene calls are TRBV2 and TRBJ1-6; tentatively, D is TRBD1 (5 bases). Germline V gives CDR1 SNHLY, CDR2 FYNNEI. V was shortened by 4 bases and J by 6 bases, with 13 bases between the two germline ends. The CDR3 length is 15 residues.

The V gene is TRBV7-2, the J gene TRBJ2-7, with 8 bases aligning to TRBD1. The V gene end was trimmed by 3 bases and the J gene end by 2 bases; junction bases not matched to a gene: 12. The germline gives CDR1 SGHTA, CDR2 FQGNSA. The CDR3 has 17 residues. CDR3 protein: CASSLMGQAKMTYEQYF. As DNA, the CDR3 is TGTGCCAGCAGCTTGATGGGACAGGCAAAGATGACCTACGAGCAGTACTTC.

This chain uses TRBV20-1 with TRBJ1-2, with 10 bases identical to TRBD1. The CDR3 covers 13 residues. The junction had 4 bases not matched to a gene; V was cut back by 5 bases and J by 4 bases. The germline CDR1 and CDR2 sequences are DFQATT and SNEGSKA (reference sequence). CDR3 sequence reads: CSALTGGGYGYTF. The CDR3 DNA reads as TGCAGTGCTCTGACAGGGGGCGGCTATGGCTACACCTTC.

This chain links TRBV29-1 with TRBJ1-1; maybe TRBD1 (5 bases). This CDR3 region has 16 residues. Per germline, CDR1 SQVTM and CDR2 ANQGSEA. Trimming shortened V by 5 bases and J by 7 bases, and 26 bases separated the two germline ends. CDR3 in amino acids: CSVQSPGGSSLFEAFF. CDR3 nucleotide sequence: TGCAGCGTTCAAAGTCCCGGGGGGTCCAGCCTGTTTGAAGCTTTCTTT.

DNA for the CDR3: TGTGCCACCAGTGACCCGCCGGGTACGCAGTATTTT. Protein: CATSDPPGTQYF. The V call is TRBV24-1, the J call TRBJ2-3; D not certain. The ends were cut back, 4 bases at V and 8 bases at J, with 9 bases in the middle. Germline V gives CDR1 KGHDR, CDR2 SFDVKD. The CDR3 totals 12 residues.